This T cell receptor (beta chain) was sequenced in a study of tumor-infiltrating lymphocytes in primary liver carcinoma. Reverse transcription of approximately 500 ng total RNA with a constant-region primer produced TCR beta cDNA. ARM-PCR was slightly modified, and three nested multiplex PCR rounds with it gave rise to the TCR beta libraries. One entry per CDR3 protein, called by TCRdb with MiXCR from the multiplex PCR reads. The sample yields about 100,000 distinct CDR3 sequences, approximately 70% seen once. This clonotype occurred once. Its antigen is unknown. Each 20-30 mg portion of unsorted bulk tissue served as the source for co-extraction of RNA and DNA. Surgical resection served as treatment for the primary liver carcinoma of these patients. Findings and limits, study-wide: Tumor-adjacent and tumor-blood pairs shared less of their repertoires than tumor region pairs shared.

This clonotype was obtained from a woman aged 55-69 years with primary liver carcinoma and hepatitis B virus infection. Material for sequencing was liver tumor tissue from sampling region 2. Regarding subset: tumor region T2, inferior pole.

CDR3: CASSEGGFGGILHF. DNA for the CDR3: TGTGCCAGCAGTGAAGGAGGGTTCGGAGGGATCCTCCACTTT. The J gene is TRBJ1-6, the V gene TRBV6-1; D uncertain. In germline, CDR1 is MNHNS, CDR2 SASEGT. Trimming removed 1 base from V and 15 bases from J, with 16 bases in between. This CDR3 spans 14 amino acids.